A single sample gave rise to the 23 T cell receptor beta chains below, sequenced in a study. TCRdb processed the RT-PCR reads anew with MiXCR; each CDR3 protein has one entry. In the table there are almost 700,000 distinct CDR3 sequences, about 14% of which are singletons. Sequencing was performed on memory CD4+ T cells from blood. Source of these receptors: a female donor in good health, serving as a healthy control.

This clonotype appeared a single time. Germline is not matched at one junction end, which may reflect a read error. The chain carries TRBV7-2 and TRBJ1-2; TRBD1 matches 7 bases. Germline loops: CDR1 SGHTA, CDR2 FQGNSA. CDR3 size: 12 residues. In DNA, the CDR3 is TGTGCCAGCAGCTTTACAGGGGCTGGCTACAACTTC. Protein product: CASSFTGAGYNF.

This clonotype was seen ten or more times. The chain links TRBV15 to TRBJ1-6; D call uncertain. Germline V CDR1 and CDR2: LNHNV, YYDKDF (reference sequence). V was trimmed by 0 bases and J by 0 bases, leaving 27 bases between them. This CDR3 is built from 23 residues. This chain's CDR3 is CATSRDPHLSVLLPSSYNSPLHF. The CDR3 DNA reads TGTGCCACCAGCAGAGACCCCCATTTGTCAGTACTACTCCCGAGCTCCTATAATTCACCCCTCCACTTT.

V is TRBV28 and J is TRBJ2-5, with TRBD2 matching over 7 bases. This CDR3 comprises 14 residues. Per germline, CDR1 MDHEN and CDR2 SYDVKM. Losses at the gene ends were 6 bases for V and 3 bases for J; bases not matched to a gene: 7. CDR3 residues: CASRRRGGEETQYF. The CDR3 bases are TGTGCCAGCAGGCGTAGGGGAGGGGAAGAGACCCAGTACTTC. Full variable domain (missing parts from reference TRBV28 and TRBJ2-5): DVKVTQSSRYLVKRTGEKVFLECVQDMDHENMFWYRQDPGLGLRLIYFSYDVKMKEKGDIPEGYSVSREKKERFSLILESASTNQTSMYLCASRRRGGEETQYFGPGTRLLVL.

This clonotype was counted at least ten times. The gene calls are TRBV20-1 and TRBJ2-3; D unresolved. There are 14 residues in the CDR3. Germline-derived CDR1 and CDR2 are DFQATT and SNEGSKA (reference sequence). V lost 5 bases to trimming and J lost 0 bases, with 12 bases between them. The CDR3 here is CSAPRLGSTDTQYF. The CDR3 nucleotides are TGCAGTGCTCCTCGACTGGGGAGCACAGATACGCAGTATTTT.

There are a few counts of this clonotype. The chain has TRBV14 and TRBJ2-2; perhaps TRBD2 as D (6 bases). CDR3 size: 14 residues. V was shortened by 2 bases and J by 3 bases, with 7 bases between the two germline ends. Germline lookup yields CDR1 SGHDN and CDR2 FVKESK. CDR3 sequence (DNA): TGTGCCAGCAGCCAACGGGGGTACACCGGGGAGCTGTTTTTT. Protein: CASSQRGYTGELFF.

This clonotype appeared many times. This chain uses TRBV7-2 with TRBJ1-2; D remains unclear. Germline CDR1 is SGHTA and CDR2 is FQGNSA. V lost 1 base and J 4 bases, leaving 10 bases between the germline ends. The CDR3 spans 14 residues. CDR3 sequence: CASSLVREGYGYTF. The CDR3 DNA follows: TGTGCCAGCAGCTTAGTGAGAGAGGGCTATGGCTACACCTTC.

This chain links TRBV10-3 with TRBJ1-2; D gene unclear. Germline CDR1 reads ENHRY; CDR2 reads SYGVKD. This CDR3 has 17 amino acids. Trimming shortened V by 0 bases and J by 4 bases, and 18 bases separated the two germline ends. The CDR3 region has the DNA TGTGCCATCAGTGAGTCAGGACGGGCCGGAGACTTCTATGGCTACACCTTC. Translation gives CAISESGRAGDFYGYTF.

This clonotype was recorded at least ten times. CDR3 loop: CASSRTAGNTIYF. CDR3 DNA sequence: TGTGCCAGCAGCCGGACAGCTGGAAACACCATATATTTT. The V gene is TRBV7-9, the J gene TRBJ1-3; TRBD1 is a possible D gene (6 bases). Per the germline V gene, CDR1 is SEHNR and CDR2 is FQNEAQ (reference sequence). V shed 5 bases and J shed 2 bases, with 7 bases lying between them. This CDR3 has 13 residues.

This clonotype was seen ten or more times. The rearrangement uses TRBV5-6 and TRBJ2-1; 7 bases fit TRBD1. V trimming: 4 bases; J trimming: 9 bases; junction bases outside the gene matches: 7. This CDR3 contains 13 residues. The germline V gene has CDR1 SGHDT and CDR2 YYEEEE. This CDR3 is CASSPGGRGEQFF. CDR3 DNA: TGTGCCAGCAGCCCAGGGGGACGGGGTGAGCAGTTCTTC.

This chain uses TRBV24-1 with TRBJ1-4; a weak D match, TRBD1 (5 bases). The CDR3 loop spans 16 amino acids. The germline gives CDR1 KGHDR, CDR2 SFDVKD. Trimming removed 4 bases from V and 5 bases from J, with 16 bases in between. The CDR3 DNA reads TGTGCCACCAGTGACGCGGGACGGCTCGGGAATGAAAAACTGTTTTTT. It translates to CATSDAGRLGNEKLFF.

The chain has TRBV18 and TRBJ2-5; TRBD2 aligns across 7 bases. CDR1 is KGHSH and CDR2 is LQKENI in the germline V gene. The CDR3 is 16 amino acids. V shed 1 base and J 4 bases; nucleotides not matched to a gene: 9. For the CDR3, the DNA is TGTGCCAGCTCACCACTTCAGGGAAGCGGGGCAGAGACCCAGTACTTC. Amino acid sequence: CASSPLQGSGAETQYF.

This chain connects TRBV7-2 to TRBJ1-2; D remains unclear. CDR1 and CDR2 (germline): SGHTA, FQGNSA. The V and J ends lost 5 bases and 0 bases respectively, with 13 bases between them. This CDR3 is 15 amino acids long. The CDR3 bases are TGTGCCAGCAGCCCTAGGGAGATCTCTAACTATGGCTACACCTTC. Protein: CASSPREISNYGYTF.

In its sample, this clonotype was seen many times. The chain employs TRBV29-1 and TRBJ2-3; the match to TRBD1 covers 10 bases. Germline V gene sequence: CDR1 SQVTM, CDR2 ANQGSEA. The CDR3 contains 13 residues. The V and J ends lost 6 bases and 4 bases, in that order; junction bases with no gene match: 4. The CDR3 DNA follows: TGCAGCGTAGACAGGGGGCGAGCAGATACGCAGTATTTT. It specifies CSVDRGRADTQYF.

This clonotype has at least ten counts. This chain links TRBV7-6 with TRBJ2-7; 10 nucleotides line up with TRBD2. With 5 bases clipped from V and 0 bases from J, the junction kept 4 bases outside the gene matches. This CDR3 region has 15 residues. Germline V gene lookup returns CDR1 SGHVS and CDR2 FNYEAQ. CDR3: CASSRASGSSYEQYF. The CDR3 nucleotides are TGTGCCAGCAGCCGCGCTAGCGGGAGCTCCTACGAGCAGTACTTC.

This clonotype was counted ten times or more. The chain couples TRBV20-1 to TRBJ1-1; D perhaps matches TRBD1 (6 bases). Looked up from germline, CDR1 is DFQATT and CDR2 is SNEGSKA (reference sequence). This CDR3 has 13 amino acids. Trimming stripped 6 bases from V and 3 bases from J, with 14 bases between. The CDR3 protein is CSAKKGEDTEAFF. As DNA, the CDR3 is TGCAGTGCCAAGAAGGGGGAGGACACTGAAGCTTTCTTT.

This clonotype was picked up many times. The rearrangement links TRBV29-1 to TRBJ2-3; a possible D gene is TRBD1 (6 bases). The CDR3 runs 14 residues. The V and J ends lost 4 bases and 1 base respectively, with 12 bases between them. Germline assignment: CDR1 SQVTM and CDR2 ANQGSEA. CDR3 loop: CSVASNRGTDTQYF. Written as DNA, the CDR3 is TGCAGCGTTGCTTCGAACAGGGGCACAGATACGCAGTATTTT.

V and J are TRBV10-3 and TRBJ2-3, with D possibly called TRBD1 or TRBD2 (6 bases each). The CDR3 spans 15 residues. V was pared by 6 bases and J by 5 bases, with 18 bases between. The V gene's germline CDR1 is ENHRY and CDR2 SYGVKD. The DNA of the CDR3 is TGTGCCATCAGCCTCCGGGGGCCTGTTGGAGATACGCAGTATTTT. Translating it yields CAISLRGPVGDTQYF.

This clonotype was seen only a few times. CDR3 in DNA: TGTGCCACCAGTGATTCCTCTTGGTTAGCGGGGCCACAAGAGACCCAGTACTTC. Residues: CATSDSSWLAGPQETQYF. The chain uses TRBV24-1 and TRBJ2-5; 8 bases agree with TRBD2. The CDR3 is made up of 18 amino acids. CDR1 is KGHDR and CDR2 is SFDVKD in the germline V gene. After removal of 2 bases from V and 2 bases from J, the junction contained 12 bases not matched to a gene.

V is TRBV5-8 and J is TRBJ2-1, with D uncertain. The CDR3 length is 15 residues. The germline V and J ends were trimmed by 4 bases and 7 bases, with 18 bases remaining between them. CDR1 and CDR2 from the germline V gene are SGHTS and YDEGEE. The CDR3 spells CASSTGTVRLNEQFF. The CDR3 DNA follows: TGTGCCAGCAGCACCGGTACCGTGAGGCTGAATGAGCAGTTCTTC.

A few counts support this clonotype. The J gene is TRBJ2-1, the V gene TRBV12-3 or TRBV12-4, with 12 bases fitting TRBD2. J was trimmed by 7 bases and V by 3 bases; bases with no gene match: 10. The CDR3 sequence is 17 residues long. Here the CDR3 DNA reads TGTGCCAGCAGTTTTCGTTTTGGACTAGCGGGAAATAATGAGCAGTTCTTC. It translates to CASSFRFGLAGNNEQFF.

This chain links TRBV6-2 or TRBV6-3 with TRBJ2-1; unclear D gene. V gave up 6 bases and J gave up 16 bases, with 19 bases separating them. Germline lookup yields CDR1 MNHEY and CDR2 SVGEGT. The CDR3 loop spans 12 amino acids. The DNA of the CDR3 is TGTGCCAGCAGACGACCCGGGTCCTCGGGTTTCTTC. It codes for CASRRPGSSGFF.

A few counts support this clonotype. The V gene is TRBV20-1, the J gene TRBJ2-7, with no clear D. Trimming cost V 2 bases and J 3 bases, with 17 bases left between them. CDR3 length equals 15 residues. The germline CDR1 and CDR2 sequences are DFQATT and SNEGSKA (reference sequence). CDR3 DNA: TGCAGTGCTAGAAAATTAGACGGTAGTCTCTACGAGCAGTACTTC. Its translation is CSARKLDGSLYEQYF.

As to this clonotype: One base away lies a much larger clone, so this may be a sequencing read error. The rearrangement uses TRBV12-3 or TRBV12-4 and TRBJ1-5, with D possibly matching TRBD1 (6 bases). The CDR3 consists of 14 residues. The CDR3 region is CSSSRTGSNQPQHF. DNA of the CDR3: TGTTCCAGCAGCCGTACAGGGAGCAATCAGCCCCAGCATTTT.